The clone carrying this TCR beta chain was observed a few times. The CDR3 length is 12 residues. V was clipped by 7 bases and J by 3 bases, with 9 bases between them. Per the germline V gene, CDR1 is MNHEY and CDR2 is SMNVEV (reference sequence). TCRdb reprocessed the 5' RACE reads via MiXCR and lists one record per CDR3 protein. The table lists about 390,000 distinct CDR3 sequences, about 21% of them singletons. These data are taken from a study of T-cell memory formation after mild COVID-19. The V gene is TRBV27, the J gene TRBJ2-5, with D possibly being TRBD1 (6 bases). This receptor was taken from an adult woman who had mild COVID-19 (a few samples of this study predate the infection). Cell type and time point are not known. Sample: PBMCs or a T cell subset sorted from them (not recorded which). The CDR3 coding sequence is TGTGCCAGCAAGGACAGTAAAGAGACCCAGTACTTC. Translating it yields CASKDSKETQYF.